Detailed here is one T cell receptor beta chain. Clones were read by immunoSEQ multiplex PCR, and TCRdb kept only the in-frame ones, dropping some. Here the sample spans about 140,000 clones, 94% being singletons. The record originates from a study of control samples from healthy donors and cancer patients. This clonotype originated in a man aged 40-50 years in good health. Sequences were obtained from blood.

DNA of the CDR3: TGTGCCAGCAGTCGCCCGGGACAGGGGGCGGGAAACACCATATATTTT. Protein: CASSRPGQGAGNTIYF. The rearrangement links TRBV6-6 to TRBJ1-3; 12 bases fit TRBD1. V dropped 5 bases and J dropped 4; count of bases not matched to a gene: 6. The CDR3 extends over 16 amino acids. Germline values: CDR1 MNHNY, CDR2 SVGAGI (reference sequence).